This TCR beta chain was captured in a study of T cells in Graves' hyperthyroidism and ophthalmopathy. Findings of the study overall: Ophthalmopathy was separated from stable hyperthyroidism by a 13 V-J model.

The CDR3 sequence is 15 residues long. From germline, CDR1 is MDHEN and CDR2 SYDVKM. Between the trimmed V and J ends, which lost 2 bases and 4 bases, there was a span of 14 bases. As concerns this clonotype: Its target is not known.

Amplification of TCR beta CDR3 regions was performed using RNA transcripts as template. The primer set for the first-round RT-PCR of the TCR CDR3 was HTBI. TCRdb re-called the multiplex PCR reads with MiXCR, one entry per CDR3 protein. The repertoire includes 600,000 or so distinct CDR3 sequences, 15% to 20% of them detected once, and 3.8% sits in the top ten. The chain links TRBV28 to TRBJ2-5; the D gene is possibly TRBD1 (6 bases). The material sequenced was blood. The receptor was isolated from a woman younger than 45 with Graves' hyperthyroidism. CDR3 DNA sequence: TGTGCCAGCAGTTTAGACAGCCCACAGGGAGAGACCCAGTACTTC. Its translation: CASSLDSPQGETQYF. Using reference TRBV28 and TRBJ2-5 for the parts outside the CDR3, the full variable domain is DVKVTQSSRYLVKRTGEKVFLECVQDMDHENMFWYRQDPGLGLRLIYFSYDVKMKEKGDIPEGYSVSREKKERFSLILESASTNQTSMYLCASSLDSPQGETQYFGPGTRLLVL.